This TCR beta chain is drawn from a study of kidney transplant recipient with SARS-CoV-2 infection. TCRdb independently ran MiXCR on the reads; one entry per CDR3 protein. The sample includes approximately 250,000 distinct CDR3 sequences, more than 25% seen only once; the top ten take about 7%. J lost 2 bases, V lost 6 bases, and 10 bases had no gene match. CDR3 length: 16 residues. The germline V gene encodes CDR1 LNHDA and CDR2 SQIVND (reference sequence). This receptor was identified in a male patient younger than 45 who had COVID-19 and was a kidney transplant recipient. Some T cells may be graft donor cells. The chain recombines TRBV19 with TRBJ2-5; 9 nucleotides line up with TRBD2. This specimen consisted of a blood sample, obtained at baseline and on day 111 from a kidney transplant recipient. The CDR3: CASSRISGGEQETQYF. The CDR3 bases are TGTGCCAGTAGCAGAATTAGCGGGGGAGAACAAGAGACCCAGTACTTC.